A selection of T cell receptor beta chains follows, all from one sample in a study of shared clonotypes between healthy human individuals. Only in-frame clones appear in the TCRdb table, and some are missing; sequencing was by immunoSEQ multiplex PCR. Here the sample spans approximately 1.4 million clones, 95% to 99% being singletons. The sequenced sample was naive CD4+ T cells sorted from blood. These receptors all stem from a man aged 25 to 45 in good health. The CDR3 runs from the conserved cysteine through the conserved F or W. A D gene is named only where the DNA matches it firmly. The listing skips clone size in some rows; elsewhere it reads once, few, many or a size class.

size: -; D: -; V: TRBV29-1; J: TRBJ2-1; CDR3: CSVKQDLYNEQFF; DNA: TGCAGCGTAAAACAGGACCTCTACAATGAGCAGTTCTTC
size: -; D: -; V: TRBV7-3; J: TRBJ1-1; CDR3: CASSAEVFSAEAFF; DNA: TGTGCCAGCAGCGCCGAGGTGTTTTCCGCTGAAGCTTTCTTT
size: -; D: -; V: TRBV9; J: TRBJ1-1; CDR3: CASSAIQGTSEAFF; DNA: TGTGCCAGCAGCGCGATACAGGGAACGTCTGAAGCTTTCTTT
size: -; D: -; V: TRBV6-5; J: TRBJ2-3; CDR3: CASSYRLNVDTQYF; DNA: TGTGCCAGCAGTTATCGGTTGAATGTGGATACGCAGTATTTT
size: -; D: TRBD1; V: TRBV6-6; J: TRBJ2-1; CDR3: CATDAPGQGAEGEQFF; DNA: TGTGCCACCGATGCACCGGGACAGGGGGCGGAGGGTGAGCAGTTCTTC
size: -; D: -; V: TRBV11-2; J: TRBJ2-5; CDR3: CASSFLRMGETQYF; DNA: TGTGCCAGCAGCTTTTTGAGGATGGGAGAGACCCAGTACTTC
size: -; D: TRBD1; V: TRBV7-9; J: TRBJ1-2; CDR3: CASSFLTGGSLYGYTF; DNA: TGTGCCAGCAGCTTCCTCACAGGGGGATCCCTCTATGGCTACACCTTC
size: -; D: TRBD2; V: TRBV14; J: TRBJ2-7; CDR3: CASSLRMGGRALDEQYF; DNA: TGTGCCAGCAGCCTAAGAATGGGCGGGAGGGCTCTCGACGAGCAGTACTTC
size: -; D: TRBD2; V: TRBV19; J: TRBJ2-3; CDR3: CASSTGTTLDTQYF; DNA: TGTGCCAGTAGTACCGGGACTACCTTAGATACGCAGTATTTT
size: -; D: TRBD2; V: TRBV2; J: TRBJ2-5; CDR3: CASSGAGKETQYF; DNA: TGTGCCAGCTCCGGAGCGGGAAAAGAGACCCAGTACTTC
size: -; D: TRBD2; V: TRBV5-1; J: TRBJ2-1; CDR3: CASSWPFRGEAYNEQFF; DNA: TGCGCCAGCAGCTGGCCCTTCCGGGGGGAGGCCTACAATGAGCAGTTCTTC
size: -; D: TRBD1; V: TRBV18; J: TRBJ2-2; CDR3: CASSPWDRNTGELFF; DNA: TGTGCCAGCTCACCATGGGACAGGAACACCGGGGAGCTGTTTTTT
size: -; D: -; V: TRBV28; J: TRBJ1-4; CDR3: CASSLLGDEKLFF; DNA: TGTGCCAGCAGTCTATTAGGGGATGAAAAACTGTTTTTT
size: -; D: TRBD2; V: TRBV5-1; J: TRBJ2-5; CDR3: CASSLGASGSFRETQYF; DNA: TGCGCCAGCAGCTTGGGGGCTAGCGGGAGTTTTCGAGAGACCCAGTACTTC
size: -; D: -; V: TRBV28; J: TRBJ2-7; CDR3: CASSVPTTYEQYF; DNA: TGTGCCAGCAGCGTTCCTACTACCTACGAGCAGTACTTC
size: -; D: -; V: TRBV30; J: TRBJ2-2; CDR3: CAWNSMGGSRPNTGELFF; DNA: TGTGCCTGGAATTCCATGGGCGGTAGCAGACCGAACACCGGGGAGCTGTTTTTT
size: -; D: -; V: TRBV9; J: TRBJ2-7; CDR3: CASSVDNSGGILSEQYF; DNA: TGTGCCAGCAGCGTGGACAACTCGGGGGGCATACTCTCCGAGCAGTACTTC
size: -; D: -; V: TRBV18; J: TRBJ1-3; CDR3: CASSPLGGDSGNTIYF; DNA: TGTGCCAGCTCACCGCTAGGCGGAGACTCTGGAAACACCATATATTTT
size: -; D: -; V: TRBV9; J: TRBJ2-1; CDR3: CASSVDVGRAVEQFF; DNA: TGTGCCAGCAGCGTAGACGTGGGAAGGGCTGTTGAGCAGTTCTTC
size: -; D: -; V: TRBV5-1; J: TRBJ2-1; CDR3: CASSPDVAGRDEQFF; DNA: TGCGCCAGCAGCCCGGACGTAGCAGGACGGGATGAGCAGTTCTTC
size: -; D: -; V: TRBV7-2; J: TRBJ1-1; CDR3: CASSLVDSWDTEAFF; DNA: TGTGCCAGCAGCTTAGTCGATTCCTGGGACACTGAAGCTTTCTTT
size: -; D: -; V: TRBV5-4; J: TRBJ2-7; CDR3: CASSLFPTDDGQYEQYF; DNA: TGTGCCAGCAGCTTGTTCCCGACAGACGATGGGCAGTACGAGCAGTACTTC
size: -; D: -; V: TRBV10-3; J: TRBJ1-4; CDR3: CAISERGLTTNEKLFF; DNA: TGTGCCATCAGTGAGAGGGGGTTAACAACTAATGAAAAACTGTTTTTT
size: once; D: TRBD1; V: TRBV19; J: TRBJ1-2; CDR3: CASSIQLRDRGPYGYTF; DNA: TGTGCCAGTAGTATTCAGCTGCGGGACAGGGGACCCTATGGCTACACCTTC
size: -; D: TRBD2; V: TRBV15; J: TRBJ2-5; CDR3: CATSSWTSGQETQYF; DNA: TGTGCCACCAGCAGCTGGACTAGCGGACAAGAGACCCAGTACTTC
size: -; D: -; V: TRBV5-1; J: TRBJ2-7; CDR3: CASSSGAQYEQYF; DNA: TGCGCCAGCAGCTCGGGAGCCCAATACGAGCAGTACTTC
size: -; D: -; V: TRBV9; J: TRBJ1-1; CDR3: CASSATGPTEAFF; DNA: TGTGCCAGCAGCGCTACAGGGCCCACTGAAGCTTTCTTT
size: -; D: TRBD1; V: TRBV27; J: TRBJ2-1; CDR3: CASSLGWDSPKTLNEQFF; DNA: TGTGCCAGCAGTTTAGGCTGGGACAGCCCCAAGACCCTCAATGAGCAGTTCTTC
size: -; D: -; V: TRBV28; J: TRBJ1-1; CDR3: CASSKSGGNTEAFF; DNA: TGTGCCAGCAGTAAAAGTGGGGGGAACACTGAAGCTTTCTTT
size: -; D: TRBD2; V: TRBV5-1; J: TRBJ2-3; CDR3: CASSWGTSGDDTQYF; DNA: TGCGCCAGCAGCTGGGGGACTAGCGGGGACGATACGCAGTATTTT
size: -; D: TRBD1; V: TRBV5-1; J: TRBJ2-1; CDR3: CASSLGQGATGPFF; DNA: TGCGCCAGCAGCTTGGGACAGGGGGCGACCGGGCCGTTCTTC
size: -; D: -; V: TRBV5-1; J: TRBJ2-3; CDR3: CASMGHLSTDTQYF; DNA: TGCGCCAGCATGGGGCATCTTAGCACAGATACGCAGTATTTT
size: -; D: -; V: TRBV7-9; J: TRBJ1-4; CDR3: CASSLFDSPSEKLFF; DNA: TGTGCCAGCAGTTTATTCGACAGCCCTAGTGAAAAACTGTTTTTT